The text below deals with one T cell receptor beta chain. The sample belongs to a study of shared clonotypes between healthy human individuals. Between the trimmed V and J ends, which lost 4 bases and 1 base, there was a span of 5 bases. This CDR3 is built from 12 residues. Germline V gene data show CDR1 as SGHNT and CDR2 as YENEEA. Study donors comprised healthy, HIV-negative adults devoid of recent acute infection or vaccination. Measured with immunoSEQ multiplex PCR; TCRdb has only the in-frame clones, and not every one. The sample has millions of clones; 95% are singletons. The sample consisted of naive CD4+ T cells sorted from blood. Subset given: CD45RA+ positively selected. This clonotype was sampled from a man between 18 and 29 years old in good health. V and J are TRBV11-3 and TRBJ2-7, with no clear D. CDR3 residues: CASSSFSYEQYF. The CDR3 DNA reads as TGTGCCAGCAGCTCCTTTTCCTACGAGCAGTACTTC.